This TCR beta chain was captured by sequencing in a study of blood T cell repertoires in COVID-19. Study in general: The United States, Italy and Spain were the sources of the acute and convalescent COVID-19 samples. In each case, the material was cDNA or gDNA derived from T cells, B-cell-depleted T cells, or PBMCs.

Per the original data handling: From reference gene primer amplification, estimates of nucleated cell counts were derived. Some clones are missing from TCRdb's copy, which holds only in-frame ones; the method was immunoSEQ multiplex PCR. V, J and clone size derive from that table, while D and trimming were established from the DNA sequence. The table has about 160,000 clones, under 95% seen once; the top ten hold roughly 19%. The CDR3 runs 13 residues. The V gene's germline CDR1 is SGHKS and CDR2 YYEKEE (reference sequence). Trimming shortened V by 4 bases and J by 7 bases, and 15 bases separated the two germline ends.

The sample comprised peripheral blood. The chain employs TRBV5-5 and TRBJ2-7; tentative D call: TRBD1 (6 bases). The sequence was obtained from a man aged 55-75 years with active or convalescent COVID-19. CDR3 in amino acids: CASSPRTDREQYF. The CDR3 nucleotides read TGTGCCAGCAGCCCTAGGACAGATCGAGAGCAGTACTTC.